This T cell receptor beta chain stems from a study of blood T cell repertoires in COVID-19. About the study: Samples representing acute and convalescent COVID-19 were sourced from the United States, Italy and Spain. PBMCs, B-cell-depleted T cells, or T cells were the source of the cDNA or gDNA that made up the material.

Per the study methods: Estimation of nucleated cell counts relied on the amplification of reference gene primers. Clones were read by immunoSEQ multiplex PCR, and TCRdb kept only the in-frame ones, dropping some. V, J and clone size are taken as reported in that table, and D and trimming were inferred from the DNA itself. The repertoire includes just under 350,000 clones, around nine tenths of them detected once, and about 7% sits in the top ten. This CDR3 is 13 amino acids long. The germline gives CDR1 LNHDA, CDR2 SQIVND (reference sequence). V dropped 7 bases and J dropped 6 bases, with 15 bases sitting between them.

The sequence came from a woman between 70 and 85 years old with COVID-19, enrolled during active disease. The sample was peripheral blood. This chain links TRBV19 with TRBJ1-1; TRBD1 is a possible D gene (5 bases). The CDR3 DNA is TGTGCCAGTACCCCCTCAGGGAAGGCTGAAGCTTTCTTT. Its protein is CASTPSGKAEAFF.